These T cell receptor beta chains were read from a single sample in a study of cytomegalovirus exposure and HLA in healthy donors. The repertoire was sequenced with immunoSEQ multiplex PCR; TCRdb's copy has only in-frame clones and lacks some. This table holds around 78,000 clones, approximately 84% found once. Sequencing input: PBMCs. Receptors originate from a woman aged 50 to 60 in good health and CMV-seronegative. The CDR3 runs from the conserved cysteine through the conserved F or W. D genes are given only for firm matches. Some rows mark clone size as missing; the rest say once, few, many or name a class of expanded clone.

d_gene	v_gene	abundance	j_gene	CDR3nt	CDR3aa
.	TRBV7-2	.	TRBJ2-2	TGTGCCAGCAGACGAGAAAACCCCGGGGAGACCGGGGAGCTGTTTTTT	CASRRENPGETGELFF
.	TRBV4-1	medium-sized	TRBJ1-5	TGCGCCAGCAGCCTGGGGGCATTGAACAATCAGCCCCAGCATTTT	CASSLGALNNQPQHF
.	TRBV6-1	.	TRBJ2-7	TGTGCCAGCAGTGAAAAGATCTATAGCGGAACAAGATACGAGCAGTACTTC	CASSEKIYSGTRYEQYF
TRBD1	TRBV15	once	TRBJ1-1	TGTGCCACCAGCAGTGCCAGGGGGAAGACAGGGGGCGGGGGAGGAGCTTTCTTT	CATSSARGKTGGGGGAFF
.	TRBV5-4	.	TRBJ1-2	TGTGCCAGCAGCTTGACCAGGGGCCTATATGGCTACACCTTC	CASSLTRGLYGYTF
.	TRBV4-1	.	TRBJ1-2	TGCGCCAGCAGCCAAACTGGCCCGCGGGGCTCGGATGGCTACACCTTC	CASSQTGPRGSDGYTF
.	TRBV7-9	.	TRBJ1-2	TGTGCCAGCAGCTTAGGAGACTATGGCTACACCTTC	CASSLGDYGYTF
TRBD2	TRBV15	.	TRBJ2-5	TGTGCCACCAGCCCCCCTCGTCGAACTAGCGGGATATACCAAGAGACCCAGTACTTC	CATSPPRRTSGIYQETQYF
TRBD2	TRBV6-1	.	TRBJ2-7	TGTGCCAGCAGTGAAGGAGCGGGAGAAGCGGCCGAGCAGTACTTC	CASSEGAGEAAEQYF
TRBD1	TRBV4-2	.	TRBJ2-1	TGTGCCAGCAGCACCGGACAGGGGGTCCCTTCGGGTTACAATGAGCAGTTCTTC	CASSTGQGVPSGYNEQFF
TRBD2	TRBV28	.	TRBJ2-2	TGTGCCAGCCGGGGTGCGGGAGGTACCGGGGAGCTGTTTTTT	CASRGAGGTGELFF
.	TRBV6-1	few	TRBJ2-5	TGTGCCAGCAGTACTCATAGCGGAGGGGAGACCCAGTACTTC	CASSTHSGGETQYF
TRBD1	TRBV28	.	TRBJ2-5	TGTGCCAGCAGTCCGAGGACAGGGGGACAAGAGACCCAGTACTTC	CASSPRTGGQETQYF
.	TRBV28	.	TRBJ1-5	TGTGCCAGCAGTTTATCAGGGCCGAATCAGCCCCAGCATTTT	CASSLSGPNQPQHF
.	TRBV2	few	TRBJ1-4	TGTGCCAGCAGTGAAGCGCGGTTGAATAATGAAAAACTGTTTTTT	CASSEARLNNEKLFF
.	TRBV10-3	.	TRBJ2-7	TGTGCCAGCTCGACAGCTACCTACGAGCAGTACTTC	CASSTATYEQYF
TRBD1	TRBV6-5	.	TRBJ2-1	TGTGCCAGCAGGGCGGGTCGGACAGGGTACAATGAGCAGTTCTTC	CASRAGRTGYNEQFF
TRBD1	TRBV19	.	TRBJ1-5	TGTGCCAGTAGCGGAGGGGGCGGCCAGCATTTT	CASSGGGGQHF
.	TRBV4-1	.	TRBJ1-1	TGCGCCAGCAGCCAGTATGCGAAGATCAGGCAGAACACTGAAGCTTTCTTT	CASSQYAKIRQNTEAFF
TRBD1	TRBV5-8	.	TRBJ2-2	TGTGCCGCGGGGACAGGGCTCTCCCAAAGTAGACCGGAGCTGTTTTTT	CAAGTGLSQSRPELFF
.	TRBV18	.	TRBJ2-5	TGTGCCAGCTCACCACGAACAGGGCAGGAGACCCAGTACTTC	CASSPRTGQETQYF
.	TRBV2	few	TRBJ1-1	TGTGCCTCCTCCGCCAGGGTAGATGAAGCTTTCTTT	CASSARVDEAFF
TRBD2	TRBV7-3	.	TRBJ2-5	TGTGCCAGCAGCCCCAGCGGGAGGGCCGAGGAGACCCAGTACTTC	CASSPSGRAEETQYF
TRBD1	TRBV7-9	.	TRBJ1-1	TGTGCCAGCAGCTTACAGGGGGGGAACACTGAAGCTTTCTTT	CASSLQGGNTEAFF
.	TRBV27	.	TRBJ1-2	TGTGCCAGCACCCACCAATATAGGGGGGGCGAGGGCTACACCTTC	CASTHQYRGGEGYTF
TRBD1	TRBV19	.	TRBJ2-2	TGTGCCAGTAGTGGGGACAGATCCTACACCGGGGAGCTGTTTTTT	CASSGDRSYTGELFF
.	TRBV7-9	.	TRBJ2-1	TGTGCCAGCAGCGGCGGGGAAAATGAGCAGTTCTTC	CASSGGENEQFF
TRBD2	TRBV5-1	.	TRBJ2-5	TGCGCCAGCAGCTTGGGCCGGGGGGTAGAGACCCAGTACTTC	CASSLGRGVETQYF
.	TRBV7-2	once	TRBJ1-4	TGTGCCAGCAGCTCACCGACAGAACTGTTTTTT	CASSSPTELFF
TRBD1	TRBV6-5	.	TRBJ1-1	TGTGCCAGCAGTTGGACAGGGTACACTGAAGCTTTCTTT	CASSWTGYTEAFF
.	TRBV5-1	.	TRBJ2-1	TGCGCCAGCAGCTTGACAGGGAACAATGAGCAGTTCTTC	CASSLTGNNEQFF
TRBD1	TRBV7-6	.	TRBJ2-2	TGTGCCAGCAGCTCGCCTCACAGGGGAGCGAACACCGGGGAGCTGTTTTTT	CASSSPHRGANTGELFF
.	TRBV6-1	.	TRBJ2-1	TGTGCCAGCAGTGTGGCTTCCTCCGGGAGCGATGAGCAGTTCTTC	CASSVASSGSDEQFF
TRBD2	TRBV5-6	.	TRBJ2-5	TGTGCCAGCAGCTTCCCCGGGAGGGTAGAGACCCAGTACTTC	CASSFPGRVETQYF
TRBD2	TRBV7-9	.	TRBJ2-1	TGTGCCAGCAGCTTAGGGTTTTCGGGGGGAAAACGGGATGAGCAGTTCTTC	CASSLGFSGGKRDEQFF
.	TRBV7-6	few	TRBJ2-7	TGTGCCAGCAGCTTAGGGACGGGAACCTACGAGCAGTACTTC	CASSLGTGTYEQYF
.	TRBV23-1	.	TRBJ1-4	TGCGCCAGCAGCAGACAGATTATGAATGAAAAACTGTTTTTT	CASSRQIMNEKLFF
.	TRBV6-1	.	TRBJ2-1	TGTGCCAGCAGAGGGGGGGGAGCTAATGAGCAGTTCTTC	CASRGGGANEQFF
.	TRBV9	.	TRBJ2-3	TGTGCCAGCAGCGTAGAGGAGTATGATACGCAGTATTTT	CASSVEEYDTQYF
.	TRBV29-1	once	TRBJ1-1	TGCAGCGCAATAACCCTCGGGAACACTGAAGCTTTCTTT	CSAITLGNTEAFF
.	TRBV27	.	TRBJ1-1	TGTGCCAGCAGTTTACTTAGGAACACTGAAGCTTTCTTT	CASSLLRNTEAFF
.	TRBV11-1	.	TRBJ1-1	TGTGCCAGCAGCTTAGGTTCAGGGATAATGGAAGCTTTCTTT	CASSLGSGIMEAFF